Listed below are T cell receptor beta chains from one sample, sequenced in a study of blood T cell repertoires in COVID-19. Sequenced by immunoSEQ multiplex PCR; TCRdb stores in-frame clones only, minus some. The table lists a few hundred thousand clones, around 86% of them singletons. Material for sequencing was peripheral blood. The receptors derive from a man aged 45-60 years with acute or convalescent COVID-19. Each CDR3 is given with its conserved first and last residue. The D gene is left open where the match is weak. Clone sizes are given selectively: once, few, many, or a class where the clone is expanded.

J,D,size,V,DNA,CDR3
TRBJ1-1,NA,NA,TRBV7-9,TGTGCCAGCAGCCTAGAGGCGGGGGTTGGCACTGAAGCTTTCTTT,CASSLEAGVGTEAFF
TRBJ1-1,TRBD1,NA,TRBV27,TGTGCCAGCAGTCCTGCGGACAGGGGGAACACTGAAGCTTTCTTT,CASSPADRGNTEAFF
TRBJ1-2,TRBD1,NA,TRBV5-1,TGCGCCAGCAGACAGGGGAACTATGGCTACACCTTC,CASRQGNYGYTF
TRBJ2-4,NA,NA,TRBV5-1,TGCGCCAGCAGCTTGGCGGAATCGGGGGTGGGAATTCAGTACTTC,CASSLAESGVGIQYF
TRBJ1-2,NA,NA,TRBV4-1,TGCGCCAGCAGCCAAGGGCCCAGTGATGCCTATGGCTACACCTTC,CASSQGPSDAYGYTF
TRBJ2-3,TRBD1,NA,TRBV5-1,TGCGCCAGCAGCTTGGGGACAGGGGGTGGCACAGATACGCAGTATTTT,CASSLGTGGGTDTQYF
TRBJ1-3,TRBD1,NA,TRBV5-4,TGTGCCAGCAGCTTGAACAGGGGGGGAAACACCATATATTTT,CASSLNRGGNTIYF
TRBJ1-2,TRBD1,NA,TRBV5-1,TGCGCCAGCAGCTTGGAGGGCAGGGGGATTCTTGGCTACACCTTC,CASSLEGRGILGYTF
TRBJ1-2,NA,NA,TRBV6-6,TGTGCCAGCAGTTCGGGACATCCCCCAGGACCCTATGGCTACACCTTC,CASSSGHPPGPYGYTF
TRBJ1-3,NA,NA,TRBV6-5,TGTGCCAGCAGACCCGACATCTCTGGAAACACCATATATTTT,CASRPDISGNTIYF
TRBJ2-7,TRBD1,NA,TRBV19,TGTGCCAGTAGTAAGGACAGGGCCTACGAGCAGTACTTC,CASSKDRAYEQYF
TRBJ1-2,TRBD1,once,TRBV9,TGTGCCAGCAGCGAAGGACAGGGGGACGCCTATGGCTACACCTTC,CASSEGQGDAYGYTF
TRBJ1-4,NA,NA,TRBV6-1,TGTGCCAGCAGTGAGGGCACAACTAATGAAAAACTGTTTTTT,CASSEGTTNEKLFF
TRBJ1-2,TRBD1,NA,TRBV19,TGTGCCACCGGGGATAGCAGAGGACAGGATTATGGCTACACCTTC,CATGDSRGQDYGYTF
TRBJ1-3,TRBD1,NA,TRBV3-1/TRBV3-2,TGTGCCAGCAGCCAACCAGACAGGGGAAGTTTTGGAAACACCATATATTTT,CASSQPDRGSFGNTIYF
TRBJ1-1,TRBD1,once,TRBV3-1/TRBV3-2,TGTGCCAGCAGCTCCTCGGGGACAGGACTGAACACTGAAGCTTTCTTT,CASSSSGTGLNTEAFF
TRBJ2-7,NA,NA,TRBV7-8,TGTGCCAGCAGCTCGGTCGGCCCCAGGACACTTGAACACGAGCAGTACTTC,CASSSVGPRTLEHEQYF
TRBJ1-1,NA,few,TRBV5-4,TGTGCCAGCAGCGGAGGACAGAGTCACTTGAACACTGAAGCTTTCTTT,CASSGGQSHLNTEAFF
TRBJ2-5,NA,NA,TRBV29-1,TGCAGCGTTGAGGCCCAGGACATGTACCAAGAGACCCAGTACTTC,CSVEAQDMYQETQYF
TRBJ1-4,TRBD1,NA,TRBV19,TGTGCCAGTAGGGGACAGGGGCGTGAAAAACTGTTTTTT,CASRGQGREKLFF
TRBJ1-1,TRBD1,NA,TRBV3-1/TRBV3-2,TGTGCCAGCAGCCATACCGGGACAGCGAACACTGAAGCTTTCTTT,CASSHTGTANTEAFF
TRBJ1-1,TRBD1,NA,TRBV11-3,TGTGCCAGTTCGGGACAGACGAACACTGAAGCTTTCTTT,CASSGQTNTEAFF
TRBJ2-7,TRBD2,NA,TRBV5-8,TGTGCCAGCAGCCAGACAGGCAGCGGGAGTTACGAGCAGTACTTC,CASSQTGSGSYEQYF
TRBJ2-2,TRBD2,NA,TRBV27,TGTGCCAGCAGGATACTCGGGGGGGTGGACACCGGGGAGCTGTTTTTT,CASRILGGVDTGELFF
TRBJ1-1,NA,NA,TRBV6-5,TGTGCCAGCAGCCTCGACAGAGTTGAAGCTTTCTTT,CASSLDRVEAFF
TRBJ1-1,NA,NA,TRBV14,TGTGCCAGCAGCCACCAAGCGGCCAAGAACACTGAAGCTTTCTTT,CASSHQAAKNTEAFF
TRBJ2-5,NA,NA,TRBV6-2/TRBV6-3,TGTGCCAGCAGTGCCCTGGGGGCGGCGTACCAAGAGACCCAGTACTTC,CASSALGAAYQETQYF
TRBJ1-1,TRBD1,NA,TRBV5-1,TGCGCCAGCAGCTTGGGACAGGGCATGACTGAAGCTTTCTTT,CASSLGQGMTEAFF
TRBJ2-7,TRBD2,NA,TRBV28,TGTGCCAGCAGTCCTTCGCGGGGGGCCGCCGAGCAGTACTTC,CASSPSRGAAEQYF
TRBJ1-5,NA,NA,TRBV27,TGTGCCAGCAGTTCCAGACTATTAGGGCAGCCCCAGCATTTT,CASSSRLLGQPQHF
TRBJ2-3,TRBD2,NA,TRBV6-5,TGTGCCAGCAGTTTAGCGGGGTCTCACTTTGGGCAGTATTTT,CASSLAGSHFGQYF
TRBJ1-6,NA,once,TRBV2,TGTGCCAGCAAAGAAAGGACAGCAAATTCACCCCTCCACTTT,CASKERTANSPLHF
TRBJ2-1,TRBD2,NA,TRBV3-1/TRBV3-2,TGTGCCAGCAGCCAGATCTCCCTGGGGGGGGGTGAGCAGTTCTTC,CASSQISLGGGEQFF
TRBJ2-6,NA,NA,TRBV5-1,TGCGCCAGCAGCTACAGGACCTCTGGGGCCAACGTCCTGACTTTC,CASSYRTSGANVLTF
TRBJ2-7,TRBD1,NA,TRBV11-2,TGTGCCAGCAGCTTAGGACAGGGAACCTACGAGCAGTACTTC,CASSLGQGTYEQYF
TRBJ1-5,TRBD1,once,TRBV18,TGTGCCAGCTCACCCTATTCTTTCACAGGGGGTTCTAGCAATCAGCCCCAGCATTTT,CASSPYSFTGGSSNQPQHF
TRBJ2-5,TRBD2,NA,TRBV7-9,TGTGCCAGCAGTTCCGCCGGGACTAGCGGGGGGAAGGAGACCCAGTACTTC,CASSSAGTSGGKETQYF
TRBJ1-1,TRBD1,NA,TRBV5-1,TGCGCCAGCAGCTTGGGGGACAGGAACACTGAAGCTTTCTTT,CASSLGDRNTEAFF
TRBJ1-6,NA,NA,TRBV14,TGTGCCAGCAGCCAAGGCCTATCGAATTCACCCCTCCACTTT,CASSQGLSNSPLHF
TRBJ2-1,TRBD1,NA,TRBV5-1,TGCGCCAGCAGCCCTCGGGACAGGGGGTACAATGAGCAGTTCTTC,CASSPRDRGYNEQFF
TRBJ1-1,NA,NA,TRBV6-5,TGTGCCAGCAGTTACGTCGTCTCGGGCACTGAAGCTTTCTTT,CASSYVVSGTEAFF
TRBJ1-2,NA,NA,TRBV3-1/TRBV3-2,TGTGCCAGCAGCCACGGGGTGTCGGAGGGCTATGGCTACACCTTC,CASSHGVSEGYGYTF
TRBJ1-3,NA,once,TRBV18,TGTGCCAGCTCACCACCGAAGGGGGTTTCGGGAAACACCATATATTTT,CASSPPKGVSGNTIYF
TRBJ2-1,NA,NA,TRBV7-9,TGTGCCAGCAGCTTAGTAGGCGCAGGGCTGAGTGAGCAGTTCTTC,CASSLVGAGLSEQFF
TRBJ2-7,TRBD1,NA,TRBV12-3/TRBV12-4,TGTGCCAGCAGTTGGCGACAGGGTGGTGAGCAGTACTTC,CASSWRQGGEQYF
TRBJ2-7,TRBD1,NA,TRBV4-1,TGCGCCAGCAGCCACGGGACAGGGAGGGACGAGCAGTACTTC,CASSHGTGRDEQYF
TRBJ1-4,TRBD1,NA,TRBV5-4,TGTGCCAGCAGCTTGTCGACAGGGACGAGGGCAACTAATGAAAAACTGTTTTTT,CASSLSTGTRATNEKLFF